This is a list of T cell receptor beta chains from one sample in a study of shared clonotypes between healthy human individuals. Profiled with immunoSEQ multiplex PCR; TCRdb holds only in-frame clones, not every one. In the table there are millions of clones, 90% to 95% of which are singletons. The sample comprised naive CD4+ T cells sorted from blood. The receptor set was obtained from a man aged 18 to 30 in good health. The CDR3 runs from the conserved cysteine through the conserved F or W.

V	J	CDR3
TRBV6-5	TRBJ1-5	CASSAYIGWPQHF
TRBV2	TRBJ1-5	CASRAGGRSNQPQHF
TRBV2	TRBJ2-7	CASSEYSSEQYF
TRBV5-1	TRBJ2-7	CASIGQNYEQYF
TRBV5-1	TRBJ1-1	CASSPTSGAEGNTEAFF
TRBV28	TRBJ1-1	CASSLVLRSDRSEAFF
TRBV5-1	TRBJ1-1	CASSLDGVRGRTEAFF
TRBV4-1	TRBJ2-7	CASSRQETYEQYF
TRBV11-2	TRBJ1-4	CASSLGPGEKLFF
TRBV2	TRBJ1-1	CASSENKWAFF
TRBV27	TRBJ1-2	CATRSAYGYTF
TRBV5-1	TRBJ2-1	CASSSRPNEQFF
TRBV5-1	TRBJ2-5	CASTTSGGQETQYF
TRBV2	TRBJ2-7	CASSGQELSYEQYF
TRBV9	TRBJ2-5	CASSVGVGQETQYF
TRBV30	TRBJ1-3	CAWRDSRNTIYF
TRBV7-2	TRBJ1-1	CASSRGWNTEAFF
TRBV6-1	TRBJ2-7	CASSEGPGTSGEYEQYF
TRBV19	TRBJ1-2	CASSERVYYGYTF
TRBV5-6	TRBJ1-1	CASSLVANTEAFF
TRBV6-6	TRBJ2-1	CASSYSQQLEQFF